What follows are 4 T cell receptor beta chains derived from one specimen sequenced in a study of identical twins. TCRdb independently ran MiXCR on the 5' RACE reads; one entry per CDR3 protein. The data contain 400,000 to 600,000 distinct CDR3 sequences, about a fifth of them singletons. These data also formed part of another study, on yellow fever vaccine responses in identical twins.

The specimen was CD4+ T cells sorted from blood. The receptors derive from a young woman in good health.

This clonotype was seen a single time. The V call is TRBV3-1, the J call TRBJ2-1; D remains unclear. From germline, CDR1 is LGHDT and CDR2 YNNKEL (reference sequence). Trimming cost V 7 bases and J 10 bases, with 20 bases left between them. The CDR3 covers 14 residues. The DNA for the CDR3 is TGTGCCAGCACCCCATCCAGCAGGAGCCTCGAGCAGTTCTTC. It yields the protein CASTPSSRSLEQFF.

This clonotype was found a few times. The chain carries TRBV3-1 and TRBJ2-7, with D perhaps assigned TRBD1 or TRBD2 (5 bases each). The ends were cut back, 4 bases at V and 4 bases at J, with 17 bases in the middle. CDR1 is LGHDT, CDR2 YNNKEL, per germline (reference sequence). The length of the CDR3 is 15 residues. CDR3 sequence: CASSRLTGKGYEQYF. In nucleotides, the CDR3 is TGTGCCAGCAGCCGCCTAACGGGAAAGGGGTACGAGCAGTACTTC.

The V call is TRBV27, the J call TRBJ2-2; D might be TRBD2 (6 bases). The CDR3 sequence is 15 residues long. V gave up 7 bases and J gave up 2 bases, with 14 bases separating them. Germline V gene sequence: CDR1 MNHEY, CDR2 SMNVEV (reference sequence). CDR3 region: CASTLLGGNTGELFF. Here the CDR3 DNA reads TGTGCCAGCACCCTACTCGGGGGAAACACCGGGGAGCTGTTTTTT.

This clonotype was counted at least ten times. The chain recombines TRBV3-1 with TRBJ2-5; D unclear. The CDR3 loop spans 11 amino acids. The V end was cut by 5 bases, the J end by 5 bases, with 6 bases between. Germline V lookup: CDR1 LGHDT, CDR2 YNNKEL (reference sequence). The CDR3 loop reads CASSSEETQYF. In DNA form, the CDR3 reads TGTGCCAGCAGCTCCGAGGAGACCCAGTACTTC.